This paragraph reports one T cell receptor (beta chain). Its specificity is unknown. V shed 7 bases, J shed 6 bases, and the junction held 8 bases outside the gene matches. The CDR3 runs to 14 residues. From germline, CDR1 is SNHLY and CDR2 FYNNEI. The data stem from a study of Graves' ophthalmopathy and Graves' hyperthyroidism. Regarding the study as a whole: The model achieved 55% to 71% sensitivity and around 72% specificity for ophthalmopathy progression. A classifier, a 13-signature model, separated ophthalmopathy from stable hyperthyroidism with 87.88% sensitivity and roughly 80% specificity. Most thyroid-expanded clonotypes exceeding 0.001 frequency were also found in blood.

RNA transcripts were the template, and TCR beta CDR3 regions were amplified from them. Amplification began with first-round RT-PCR using HTBI primers, then second-round multiplex PCR was performed. From the multiplex PCR reads, TCRdb called clonotypes with MiXCR, one entry per CDR3 protein. The sample consists of approximately 640,000 distinct CDR3 sequences, roughly two fifths of them appearing once. Thyroid ultrasound, orbital computed tomography, TRAb, serum thyroxine and clinical symptoms formed the basis of diagnosis. The sequence came from an adult man with Graves' ophthalmopathy. The V call is TRBV2, the J call TRBJ1-4; 7 bases line up with TRBD1. The sequencing input was peripheral blood. The CDR3 DNA sequence: TGTGCCAGCAAACCGACAGGGTTAGATGAAAAACTGTTTTTT. This sequence encodes CASKPTGLDEKLFF.